The 27 T cell receptor beta chains listed next were all sequenced from one sample in a study of human T cells and chemical hapten exposure. TCRdb analysed the RACE reads with MiXCR anew, one entry per CDR3 protein. The sample lists 80,000 to 100,000 distinct CDR3 sequences; roughly 12% were seen once. The time point is: patch test 1, 2 weeks after DPC sensitization. Sample treatment: therapeutic diphenylcyclopropenone sensitization with weekly scalp DPC. The source material was whole blood, sampled in connection with sensitization to the hapten diphenylcyclopropenone (DPC). These receptors originate from a woman in her forties with alopecia areata. Some clones in this sample may be carry-over from other donors' samples.

This clonotype came up a few times. The V call is TRBV4-1, the J call TRBJ1-1; 9 bases map to TRBD1. Per the germline V gene, CDR1 is MGHRA and CDR2 is YSYEKL. The CDR3 consists of 13 residues. V lost 4 bases and J lost 6; bases outside the gene matches: 3. The CDR3 reads CASSPRTGAEAFF. The DNA of the CDR3 is TGCGCCAGCAGCCCTCGGACAGGGGCTGAAGCTTTCTTT.

V gene TRBV7-2 combines with J gene TRBJ1-1; D is unclear. V was trimmed by 5 bases and J by 1 base, leaving 14 bases between them. This CDR3 spans 15 amino acids. CDR1 SGHTA and CDR2 FQGNSA come from the germline V gene. CDR3 loop: CASSPRRQTNTEAFF. For the CDR3, the DNA is TGTGCCAGCAGCCCCCGGAGGCAAACGAACACTGAAGCTTTCTTT.

There are a few counts of this clonotype. This chain joins TRBV20-1 and TRBJ2-3; D may be TRBD2 (6 bases). CDR1 and CDR2 (germline): DFQATT, SNEGSKA (reference sequence). V lost 3 bases and J lost 0, with 10 bases in between. The CDR3 runs to 14 residues. The CDR3 loop is CSASVGGSTDTQYF. In DNA form, the CDR3 reads TGCAGTGCTAGCGTGGGGGGTAGCACAGATACGCAGTATTTT.

Many counts were recorded for this clonotype. The rearrangement links TRBV18 to TRBJ2-7; the D gene is possibly TRBD1 (6 bases). The germline gives CDR1 KGHSH, CDR2 LQKENI. Trimming cost V 3 bases and J 7 bases, with 10 bases left between them. This CDR3 region has 12 residues. The CDR3 loop is CASSPNRDEQYF. The CDR3 bases are TGTGCCAGCTCACCTAACAGGGATGAGCAGTACTTC.

In this sample, this clonotype turned up many times. V and J are TRBV28 and TRBJ2-7, with D possibly TRBD1 on 6 matching bases. CDR3 length equals 12 residues. Trimming removed 6 bases at V and 2 bases at J, with 8 bases between. The V gene's germline CDR1 is MDHEN and CDR2 SYDVKM. As DNA, the CDR3 is TGTGCCAGCAGACAGGGTCCCTACGAGCAGTACTTC. Its translation: CASRQGPYEQYF.

This clonotype has more than one count but fewer than ten. This rearrangement joins TRBV2 to TRBJ2-1; a weak D match, TRBD2 (6 bases). The germline CDR1 and CDR2 sequences are SNHLY and FYNNEI. Trimming pared 1 base from V and 0 bases from J, leaving 28 bases between. The CDR3 contains 22 residues. CDR3 DNA sequence: TGTGCCAGCAGTGAAGTTGCGTGGGGTGGGCTAGCGCCTAGAAGCTCCTACAATGAGCAGTTCTTC. Translated, it gives CASSEVAWGGLAPRSSYNEQFF. Together with reference TRBV2 and TRBJ2-1, the CDR3 gives the full variable domain: EPEVTQTPSHQVTQMGQEVILRCVPISNHLYFYWYRQILGQKVEFLVSFYNNEISEKSEIFDDQFSVERPDGSNFTLKIRSTKLEDSAMYFCASSEVAWGGLAPRSSYNEQFFGPGTRLTVL.

This clonotype appeared many times. The V call is TRBV9, the J call TRBJ2-6, with D unclear. CDR1 SGDLS and CDR2 YYNGEE come from the germline V gene. Trimming left V 4 bases short and J 0 bases short, with 14 bases between. This CDR3 comprises 17 residues. CDR3 amino acids: CASSPAVTHSGANVLTF. The CDR3 nucleotides are TGTGCCAGCAGCCCGGCAGTTACTCACTCTGGGGCCAACGTCCTGACTTTC.

This chain uses TRBV20-1 with TRBJ2-7; D is possibly TRBD1 or TRBD2 (5 bases each). Germline V CDR1 and CDR2: DFQATT, SNEGSKA (reference sequence). Trimming took off 6 bases at V and 4 bases at J, with 28 bases between the two ends. This CDR3 has 17 amino acids. Here the CDR3 DNA reads TGCAGTGCCAAGAGGGGATCTGGCGCCACAATTACTTACGAGCAGTACTTC. Encoded protein: CSAKRGSGATITYEQYF.

This clonotype was counted a few times. The junction shows a germline mismatch at one end, possibly a read error. The chain links TRBV7-9 to TRBJ2-7; D is perhaps TRBD1 (6 bases). Germline V gene data show CDR1 as SEHNR and CDR2 as FQNEAQ (reference sequence). This CDR3 comprises 14 residues. CDR3 protein: CASSLGFTGNEQYF. The CDR3 bases are TGTGCCAGCAGTTTAGGATTCACAGGGAACGAGCAGTACTTC.

Only a few counts were recorded for this clonotype. The chain employs TRBV24-1 and TRBJ1-5, with D possibly being TRBD1 (5 bases). The CDR3 length is 15 residues. Looked up from germline, CDR1 is KGHDR and CDR2 is SFDVKD. V was shortened by 3 bases and J by 3 bases, with 11 bases between the two germline ends. CDR3 bases: TGTGCCACCAGTGATCACGGGGCTTACAATCAGCCCCAGCATTTT. Translation gives CATSDHGAYNQPQHF.

The chain recombines TRBV28 with TRBJ2-1, with 11 bases that match TRBD2. The CDR3 totals 15 residues. The V gene's germline CDR1 is MDHEN and CDR2 SYDVKM. V shed 6 bases, J shed 8 bases, and the junction held 9 bases outside the gene matches. Here the CDR3 reads CASRGSLAGGHEQFF. DNA for the CDR3: TGTGCCAGCAGGGGGTCCCTAGCGGGAGGACATGAGCAGTTCTTC.

This clonotype was detected a few times. The V call is TRBV10-3, the J call TRBJ2-1, with 8 positions matching TRBD2. From germline, CDR1 is ENHRY and CDR2 SYGVKD. This CDR3 has 12 amino acids. V lost 8 bases to trimming and J lost 7 bases; unmatched junction nucleotides: 4. The CDR3 region has the DNA TGTGCCATCGGGCCTAGCGGGAATGAGCAGTTCTTC. Its protein product is CAIGPSGNEQFF.

This clonotype was recorded a few times. The chain couples TRBV27 to TRBJ1-1; TRBD1 agrees at 8 bases. This CDR3 is 15 amino acids long. Trimming took 5 bases from V and 2 from J; bases not matched to a gene: 7. The germline V gene has CDR1 MNHEY and CDR2 SMNVEV (reference sequence). The CDR3 sequence is CASSTRGRSNTEAFF. The DNA for the CDR3 is TGTGCCAGCAGTACCAGGGGGCGCAGTAACACTGAAGCTTTCTTT.

V usage is TRBV6-2 or TRBV6-3 and J usage is TRBJ1-5, with a weak D call TRBD1 (5 bases). Trimming stripped 6 bases from V and 14 bases from J, with 17 bases between. The CDR3 length is 12 residues. Germline V gene sequence: CDR1 MNHEY, CDR2 SVGEGT. Written as DNA, the CDR3 is TGTGCCAGCAGCCCCCAGGGACGGGGCAAGCATTTT. Translating gives CASSPQGRGKHF.

This clonotype appeared a few times. The chain uses TRBV7-2 and TRBJ2-3, with 16 bases fitting TRBD2. The length of the CDR3 is 19 residues. The V segment lost 1 base and the J segment 1 base; nucleotides outside the gene matches: 5. Germline V gene lookup returns CDR1 SGHTA and CDR2 FQGNSA. The DNA for the CDR3 is TGTGCCAGCAGCTTAGAGGGACTAGCGGGAGGGACTGGCACAGATACGCAGTATTTT. Amino acids: CASSLEGLAGGTGTDTQYF.

This clonotype was counted only a few times. This chain connects TRBV28 to TRBJ2-4, with 9 nucleotides matching TRBD1. Per the germline V gene, CDR1 is MDHEN and CDR2 is SYDVKM. There are 15 residues in the CDR3. The trim removed 4 bases at V and 3 bases at J, leaving 4 bases unmatched. CDR3 amino acids: CASSYRGLLKNIQYF. The CDR3 bases are TGTGCCAGCAGTTACAGGGGGCTTCTCAAAAACATTCAGTACTTC. The entire variable domain, with the rest obtained from reference TRBV28 and TRBJ2-4, is as follows: DVKVTQSSRYLVKRTGEKVFLECVQDMDHENMFWYRQDPGLGLRLIYFSYDVKMKEKGDIPEGYSVSREKKERFSLILESASTNQTSMYLCASSYRGLLKNIQYFGAGTRLSVL.

This clonotype was seen a single time. The chain joins TRBV29-1 to TRBJ1-1; D ambiguous. This CDR3 region has 13 residues. Germline CDR1 SQVTM, CDR2 ANQGSEA. V was clipped by 4 bases and J by 4 bases, with 13 bases between them. CDR3 sequence: CSVAGSHGTEAFF. The CDR3, as DNA: TGCAGCGTTGCTGGTAGTCACGGCACTGAAGCTTTCTTT.

This clonotype was seen more than once but under ten times. V usage is TRBV14 and J usage is TRBJ2-7; 7 bases align to TRBD2. Unmatched junction bases numbered 4, after V lost 5 bases and J lost 3 bases. This CDR3 is built from 13 residues. Germline values: CDR1 SGHDN, CDR2 FVKESK. As DNA, the CDR3 is TGTGCCAGCAGCTCACGGGGGGACTACGAGCAGTACTTC. Protein: CASSSRGDYEQYF.

The chain uses TRBV20-1 and TRBJ2-5, with no clear D. Germline assignment: CDR1 DFQATT and CDR2 SNEGSKA (reference sequence). The CDR3 consists of 14 residues. Trimming shortened V by 0 bases and J by 2 bases, and 10 bases separated the two germline ends. CDR3 protein: CSARDTGTQETQYF. The DNA of the CDR3 is TGCAGTGCTAGAGATACGGGTACTCAAGAGACCCAGTACTTC.

This clonotype showed up just a few times. In DNA, the CDR3 is TGCAGTGCTGATGGACAGGGGGCCATCGGAGGCACTGAAGCTTTCTTT. Translating gives CSADGQGAIGGTEAFF. This chain uses TRBV20-1 with TRBJ1-1, with TRBD1 matching 11 bases. Trimming took 5 bases from V and 4 from J; bases not matched to a gene: 12. The CDR3 consists of 16 residues. Germline V gene sequence: CDR1 DFQATT, CDR2 SNEGSKA (reference sequence).

This clonotype was counted many times. The chain recombines TRBV5-6 with TRBJ1-1; 10 nucleotides line up with TRBD1. CDR3 length: 15 residues. Per germline, CDR1 SGHDT and CDR2 YYEEEE. V lost 4 bases to trimming and J lost 6 bases; unmatched junction nucleotides: 9. CDR3 sequence reads: CASSMIGTGASEAFF. The CDR3 nucleotides are TGTGCCAGCAGCATGATCGGGACAGGGGCGTCTGAAGCTTTCTTT.

This clonotype appeared many times. This sequence joins TRBV7-9 and TRBJ1-5, with unresolved D. This CDR3 spans 12 amino acids. Germline V CDR1 and CDR2: SEHNR, FQNEAQ (reference sequence). V lost 4 bases to trimming and J lost 10 bases, with 11 bases between them. CDR3 in DNA: TGTGCCAGCAGCTCCCTACGAGGCCCCCAGCATTTT. Its translation: CASSSLRGPQHF.

This clonotype has more than one count but fewer than ten. The chain couples TRBV20-1 to TRBJ2-2, with TRBD2 matching 7 bases. V shed 0 bases and J 6 bases; nucleotides not matched to a gene: 7. CDR1 DFQATT and CDR2 SNEGSKA come from the germline V gene (reference sequence). CDR3 size: 15 residues. The CDR3 bases are TGCAGTGCTAGAGATCGACTAGCCCCCGCCGGGGAGCTGTTTTTT. This translates into CSARDRLAPAGELFF.

This chain joins TRBV6-4 and TRBJ2-2; D not resolved. The germline CDR1 and CDR2 sequences are MRHNA and SNTAGT. The CDR3 has 12 amino acids. With 2 bases removed from V and 2 bases from J, the gap between germline ends came to 0 bases. This chain's CDR3 is CASSDNTGELFF. The DNA of the CDR3 is TGTGCCAGCAGTGACAACACCGGGGAGCTGTTTTTT.

In its sample, this clonotype was seen many times. Written as DNA, the CDR3 is TGTGCCAGCAGTTTCGACAGGTTCGGGAATGAGCAGTTCTTC. Residues: CASSFDRFGNEQFF. V and J are TRBV27 and TRBJ2-1; the D gene is possibly TRBD1 (6 bases). V shed 3 bases and J shed 7 bases, with 13 bases lying between them. CDR3 length: 14 amino acids. Germline lookup yields CDR1 MNHEY and CDR2 SMNVEV (reference sequence).

This clonotype was detected only a few times. This chain connects TRBV6-5 to TRBJ2-3; the D is unclear. The germline gives CDR1 MNHEY, CDR2 SVGAGI. The CDR3 contains 14 residues. V dropped 0 bases and J dropped 5 bases, with 9 bases sitting between them. CDR3 sequence reads: CASSYSTRLDTQYF. In DNA, the CDR3 is TGTGCCAGCAGTTACTCGACTCGCTTAGATACGCAGTATTTT.

This clonotype was observed at least ten times. Mismatch with germline at one junction end may stem from a read error. V is TRBV28 and J is TRBJ1-6; 7 bases fit TRBD1. The CDR3 extends over 12 amino acids. Germline lookup yields CDR1 MDHEN and CDR2 SYDVKM. The CDR3 reads CASSISDREVDF. CDR3 in DNA: TGTGCCAGCAGTATATCCGACAGGGAAGTGGACTTT. The whole variable domain, filled in from reference TRBV28 and TRBJ1-6, reads DVKVTQSSRYLVKRTGEKVFLECVQDMDHENMFWYRQDPGLGLRLIYFSYDVKMKEKGDIPEGYSVSREKKERFSLILESASTNQTSMYLCASSISDREVDFGNGTRLTVT.